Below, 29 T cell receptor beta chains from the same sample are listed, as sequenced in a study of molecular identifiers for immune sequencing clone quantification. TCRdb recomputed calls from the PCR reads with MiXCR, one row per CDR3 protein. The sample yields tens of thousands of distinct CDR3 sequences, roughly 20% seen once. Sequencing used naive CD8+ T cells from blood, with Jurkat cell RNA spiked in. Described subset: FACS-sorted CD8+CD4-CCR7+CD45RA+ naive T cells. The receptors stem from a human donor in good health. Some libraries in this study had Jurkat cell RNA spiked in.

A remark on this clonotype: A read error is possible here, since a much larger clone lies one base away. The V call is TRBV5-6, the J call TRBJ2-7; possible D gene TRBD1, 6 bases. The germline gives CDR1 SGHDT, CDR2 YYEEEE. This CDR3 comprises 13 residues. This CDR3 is CASSSGQNYERYF. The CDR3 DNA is TGTGCCAGCAGCTCAGGACAGAACTACGAGCGGTACTTC.

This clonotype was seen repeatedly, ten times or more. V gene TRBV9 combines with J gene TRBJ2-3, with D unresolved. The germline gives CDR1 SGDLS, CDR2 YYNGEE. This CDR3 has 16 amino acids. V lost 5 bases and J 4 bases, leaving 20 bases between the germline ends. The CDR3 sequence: CASSPPGRSDADTQYF. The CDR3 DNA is TGTGCCAGCAGTCCCCCCGGCCGATCGGACGCAGATACGCAGTATTTT.

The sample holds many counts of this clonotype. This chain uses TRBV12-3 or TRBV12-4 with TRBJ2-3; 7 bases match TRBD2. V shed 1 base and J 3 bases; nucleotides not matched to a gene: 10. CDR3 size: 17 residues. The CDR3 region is CASSLGGAGWSTDTQYF. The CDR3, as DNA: TGTGCCAGCAGTTTAGGGGGAGCGGGATGGTCTACAGATACGCAGTATTTT.

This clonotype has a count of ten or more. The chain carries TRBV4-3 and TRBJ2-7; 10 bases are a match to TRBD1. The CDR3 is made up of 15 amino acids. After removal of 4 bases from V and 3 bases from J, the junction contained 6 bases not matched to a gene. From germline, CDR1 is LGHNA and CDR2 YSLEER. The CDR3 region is CASSPSRTGGYEQYF. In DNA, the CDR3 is TGCGCCAGCAGCCCTTCCCGGACAGGGGGCTACGAGCAGTACTTC.

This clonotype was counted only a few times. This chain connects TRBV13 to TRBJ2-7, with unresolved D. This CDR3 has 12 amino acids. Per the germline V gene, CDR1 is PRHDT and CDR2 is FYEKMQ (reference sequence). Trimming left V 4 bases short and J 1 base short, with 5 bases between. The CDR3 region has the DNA TGTGCCAGCAGCTCGGCTTCCTACGAGCAGTACTTC. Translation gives CASSSASYEQYF.

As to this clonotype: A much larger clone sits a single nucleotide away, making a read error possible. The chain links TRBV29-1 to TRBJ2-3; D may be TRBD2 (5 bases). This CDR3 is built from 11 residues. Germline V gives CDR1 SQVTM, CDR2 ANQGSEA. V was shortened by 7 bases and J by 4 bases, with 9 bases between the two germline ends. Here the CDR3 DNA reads TGCAGCGCGGGGAGCGCAGATACGCAGTATTTT. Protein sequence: CSAGSADTQYF.

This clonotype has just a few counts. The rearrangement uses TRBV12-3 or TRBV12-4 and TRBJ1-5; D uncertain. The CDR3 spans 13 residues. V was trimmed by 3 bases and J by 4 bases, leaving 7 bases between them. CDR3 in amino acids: CASSFIPNQPQHF. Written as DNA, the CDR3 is TGTGCCAGCAGTTTTATCCCGAATCAGCCCCAGCATTTT.

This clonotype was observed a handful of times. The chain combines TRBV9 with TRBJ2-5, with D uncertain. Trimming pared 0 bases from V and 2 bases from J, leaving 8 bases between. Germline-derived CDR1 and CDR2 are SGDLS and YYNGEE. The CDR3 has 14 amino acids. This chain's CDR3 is CASSVGMPQETQYF. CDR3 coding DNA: TGTGCCAGCAGCGTAGGGATGCCGCAAGAGACCCAGTACTTC.

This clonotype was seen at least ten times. This CDR3 reads CASSPRRTWVEQYF. The CDR3 nucleotides read TGTGCCAGCAGCCCCCGGAGGACATGGGTCGAGCAGTACTTC. This chain links TRBV9 with TRBJ2-7; D may match TRBD1 or TRBD2 (5 bases each). Trimming cost V 4 bases and J 6 bases, with 17 bases left between them. The CDR3 consists of 14 residues. Germline lookup yields CDR1 SGDLS and CDR2 YYNGEE. Together with reference TRBV9 and TRBJ2-7, the CDR3 gives the full variable domain: DSGVTQTPKHLITATGQRVTLRCSPRSGDLSVYWYQQSLDQGLQFLIQYYNGEERAKGNILERFSAQQFPDLHSELNLSSLELGDSALYFCASSPRRTWVEQYFGPGTRLTVT.

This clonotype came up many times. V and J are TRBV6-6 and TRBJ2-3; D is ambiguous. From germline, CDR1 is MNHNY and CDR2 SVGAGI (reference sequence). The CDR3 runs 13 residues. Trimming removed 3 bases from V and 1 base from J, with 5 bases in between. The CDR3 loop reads CASSYVRTDTQYF. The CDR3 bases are TGTGCCAGCAGTTATGTCCGCACAGATACGCAGTATTTT.

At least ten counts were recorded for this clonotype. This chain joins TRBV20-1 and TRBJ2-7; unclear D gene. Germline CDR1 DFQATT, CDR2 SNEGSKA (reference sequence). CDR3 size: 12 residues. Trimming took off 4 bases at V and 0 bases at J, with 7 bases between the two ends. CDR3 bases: TGCAGTGCTAACATTGGCTCCTACGAGCAGTACTTC. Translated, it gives CSANIGSYEQYF.

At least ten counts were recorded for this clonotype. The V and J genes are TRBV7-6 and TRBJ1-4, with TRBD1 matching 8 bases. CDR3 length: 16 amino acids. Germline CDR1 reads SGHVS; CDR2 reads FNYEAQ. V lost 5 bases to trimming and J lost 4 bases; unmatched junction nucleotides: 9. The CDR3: CASSRGQGGDNEKLFF. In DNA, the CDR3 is TGTGCCAGCAGCCGCGGACAGGGAGGGGATAATGAAAAACTGTTTTTT.

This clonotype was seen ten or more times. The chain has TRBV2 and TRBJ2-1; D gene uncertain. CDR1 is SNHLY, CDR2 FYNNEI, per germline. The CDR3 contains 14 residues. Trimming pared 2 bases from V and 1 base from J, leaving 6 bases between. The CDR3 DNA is TGTGCCAGCAGTGAATTGGGGTCCTACAATGAGCAGTTCTTC. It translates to CASSELGSYNEQFF.

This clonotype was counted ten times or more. CDR3: CASRGQGRSQHF. The CDR3 DNA reads TGTGCCAGTAGAGGACAGGGGAGGTCCCAGCATTTT. The rearrangement uses TRBV19 and TRBJ1-5; 9 bases fit TRBD1. V shed 6 bases, J shed 11 bases, and the junction held 5 bases outside the gene matches. CDR3 length equals 12 residues. Germline V gene lookup returns CDR1 LNHDA and CDR2 SQIVND (reference sequence).

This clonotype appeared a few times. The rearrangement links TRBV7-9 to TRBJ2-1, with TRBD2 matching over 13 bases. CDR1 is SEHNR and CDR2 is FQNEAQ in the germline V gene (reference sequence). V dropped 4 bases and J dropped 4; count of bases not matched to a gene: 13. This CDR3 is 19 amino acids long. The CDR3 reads CASSSTGTSGTKIYNEQFF. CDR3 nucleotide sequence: TGTGCCAGCAGCTCAACCGGGACTAGCGGGACGAAGATTTACAATGAGCAGTTCTTC.

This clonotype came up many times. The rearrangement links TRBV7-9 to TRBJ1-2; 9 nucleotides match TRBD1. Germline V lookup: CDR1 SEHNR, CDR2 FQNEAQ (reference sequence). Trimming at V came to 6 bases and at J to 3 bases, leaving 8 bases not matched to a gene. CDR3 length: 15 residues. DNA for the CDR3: TGTGCCAGCAGTCACCGGGACAGGGTAGACTATGGCTACACCTTC. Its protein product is CASSHRDRVDYGYTF. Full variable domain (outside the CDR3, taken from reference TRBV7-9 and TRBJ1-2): DTGVSQNPRHKITKRGQNVTFRCDPISEHNRLYWYRQTLGQGPEFLTYFQNEAQLEKSRLLSDRFSAERPKGSFSTLEIQRTEQGDSAMYLCASSHRDRVDYGYTFGSGTRLTVV.

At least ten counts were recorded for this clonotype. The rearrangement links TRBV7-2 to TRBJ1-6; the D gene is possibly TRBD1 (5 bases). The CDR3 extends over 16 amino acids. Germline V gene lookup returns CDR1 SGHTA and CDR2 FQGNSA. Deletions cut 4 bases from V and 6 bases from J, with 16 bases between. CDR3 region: CASSSLGGAINSPLHF. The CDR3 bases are TGTGCCAGCAGCTCCCTTGGAGGGGCCATTAATTCACCCCTCCACTTT.

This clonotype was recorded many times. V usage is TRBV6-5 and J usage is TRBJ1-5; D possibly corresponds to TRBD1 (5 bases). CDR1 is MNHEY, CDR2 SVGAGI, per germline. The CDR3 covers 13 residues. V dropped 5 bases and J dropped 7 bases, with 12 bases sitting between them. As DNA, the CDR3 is TGTGCCAGCAGTCTTGGGTGGGACCAGCCCCAGCATTTT. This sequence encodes CASSLGWDQPQHF.

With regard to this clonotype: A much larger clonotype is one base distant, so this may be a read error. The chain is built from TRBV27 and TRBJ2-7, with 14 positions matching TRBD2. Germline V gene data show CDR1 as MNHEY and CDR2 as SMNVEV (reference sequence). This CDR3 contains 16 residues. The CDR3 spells CAGSSRTSGRSYEQYF. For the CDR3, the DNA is TGTGCCGGCAGTTCCCGGACTAGCGGGAGGTCGTACGAGCAGTACTTC.

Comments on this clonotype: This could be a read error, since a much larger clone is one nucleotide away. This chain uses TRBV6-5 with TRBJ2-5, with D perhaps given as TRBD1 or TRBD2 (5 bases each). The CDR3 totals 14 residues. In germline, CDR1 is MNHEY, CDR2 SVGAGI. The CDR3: CAGSYSQGVKTQYF. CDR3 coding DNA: TGTGCCGGCAGTTACTCGCAGGGAGTTAAGACCCAGTACTTC.

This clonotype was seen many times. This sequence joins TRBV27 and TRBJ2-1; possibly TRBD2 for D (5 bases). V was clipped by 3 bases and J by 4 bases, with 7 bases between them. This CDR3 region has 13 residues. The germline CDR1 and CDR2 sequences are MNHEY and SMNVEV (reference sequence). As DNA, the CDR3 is TGTGCCAGCAGTTTTCCGGGGTACAATGAGCAGTTCTTC. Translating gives CASSFPGYNEQFF.

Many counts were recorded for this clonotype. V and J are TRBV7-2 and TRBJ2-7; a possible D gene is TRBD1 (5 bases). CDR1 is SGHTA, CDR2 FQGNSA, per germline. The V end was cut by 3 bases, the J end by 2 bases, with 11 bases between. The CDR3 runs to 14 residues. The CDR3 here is CASSFYTGAYEQYF. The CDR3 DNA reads TGTGCCAGCAGCTTTTATACAGGAGCCTACGAGCAGTACTTC.

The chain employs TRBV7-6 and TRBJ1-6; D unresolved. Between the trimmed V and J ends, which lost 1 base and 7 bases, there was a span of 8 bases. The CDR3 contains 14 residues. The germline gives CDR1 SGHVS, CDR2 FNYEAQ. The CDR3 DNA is TGTGCCAGCAGCTTAGGAGGCGTGAATTCACCCCTCCACTTT. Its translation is CASSLGGVNSPLHF.

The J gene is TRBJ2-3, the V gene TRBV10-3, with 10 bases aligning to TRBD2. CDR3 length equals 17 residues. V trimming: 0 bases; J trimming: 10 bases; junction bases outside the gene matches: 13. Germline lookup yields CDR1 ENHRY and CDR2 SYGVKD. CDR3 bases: TGTGCCATCAGTGAGTCAGGGACTAGCGTATTGTTGTCGGCGCAGTATTTT. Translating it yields CAISESGTSVLLSAQYF.

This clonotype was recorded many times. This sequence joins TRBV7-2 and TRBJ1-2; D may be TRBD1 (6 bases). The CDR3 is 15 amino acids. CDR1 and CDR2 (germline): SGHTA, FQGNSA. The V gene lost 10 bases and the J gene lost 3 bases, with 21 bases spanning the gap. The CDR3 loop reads CAIPLGGAGDYGYTF. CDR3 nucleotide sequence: TGTGCCATTCCCCTTGGGGGGGCCGGGGACTATGGCTACACCTTC. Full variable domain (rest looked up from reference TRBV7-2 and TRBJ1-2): GAGVSQSPSNKVTEKGKDVELRCDPISGHTALYWYRQSLGQGLEFLIYFQGNSAPDKSGLPSDRFSAERTGGSVSTLTIQRTQQEDSAVYLCAIPLGGAGDYGYTFGSGTRLTVV.

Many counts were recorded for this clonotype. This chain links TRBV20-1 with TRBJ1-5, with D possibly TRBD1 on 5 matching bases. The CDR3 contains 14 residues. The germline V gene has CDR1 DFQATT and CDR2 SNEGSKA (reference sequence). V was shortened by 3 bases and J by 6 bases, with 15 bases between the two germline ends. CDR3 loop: CSARGTGTPQPQHF. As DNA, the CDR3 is TGCAGTGCTAGGGGAACAGGAACCCCTCAGCCCCAGCATTTT.

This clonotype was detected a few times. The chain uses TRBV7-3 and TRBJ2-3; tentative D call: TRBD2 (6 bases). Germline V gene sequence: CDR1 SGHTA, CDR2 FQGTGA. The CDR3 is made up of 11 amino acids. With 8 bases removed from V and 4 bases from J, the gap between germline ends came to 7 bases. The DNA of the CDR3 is TGTGCCAGCGGGGAGGCAGATACGCAGTATTTT. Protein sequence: CASGEADTQYF.

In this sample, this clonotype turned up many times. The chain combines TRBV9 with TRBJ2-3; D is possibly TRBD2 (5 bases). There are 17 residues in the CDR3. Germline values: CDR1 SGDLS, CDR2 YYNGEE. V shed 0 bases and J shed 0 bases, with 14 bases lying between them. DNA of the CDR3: TGTGCCAGCAGCGTAGAATCCGGAGGTACTAGCACAGATACGCAGTATTTT. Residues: CASSVESGGTSTDTQYF. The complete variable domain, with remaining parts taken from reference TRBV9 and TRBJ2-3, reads DSGVTQTPKHLITATGQRVTLRCSPRSGDLSVYWYQQSLDQGLQFLIQYYNGEERAKGNILERFSAQQFPDLHSELNLSSLELGDSALYFCASSVESGGTSTDTQYFGPGTRLTVL.

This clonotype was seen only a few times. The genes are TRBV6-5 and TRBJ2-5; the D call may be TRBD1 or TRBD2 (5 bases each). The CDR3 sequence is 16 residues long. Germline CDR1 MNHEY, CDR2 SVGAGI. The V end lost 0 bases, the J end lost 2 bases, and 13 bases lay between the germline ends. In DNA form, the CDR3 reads TGTGCCAGCAGTTACTCGAGGGGCTATAAACAAGAGACCCAGTACTTC. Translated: CASSYSRGYKQETQYF.